This TCR beta chain was sequenced during a study of T cell changes during pregnancy in multiple sclerosis. TCRdb keeps only in-frame clones here, not all; method: immunoSEQ multiplex PCR. The repertoire holds approximately 84,000 clones, with approximately 95% as singletons. CDR1 is KGHSH, CDR2 LQKENI, per germline. The V end lost 0 bases, the J end lost 8 bases, and 16 bases lay between the germline ends. The CDR3 spans 15 residues. The chain combines TRBV18 with TRBJ1-2, with TRBD1 as a possible D gene (5 bases). The clonotype was recovered from a female donor in good health, enrolled as a control in a pregnancy study. This material consisted of peripheral blood, taken in the second trimester of pregnancy. The CDR3 DNA sequence: TGTGCCAGCTCACCACCTGACGGAGGGGCGAGCGGCTACACCTTC. Its protein product is CASSPPDGGASGYTF. The full variable domain, in which reference TRBV18 and TRBJ1-2 provide the parts outside the CDR3, is NAGVMQNPRHLVRRRGQEARLRCSPMKGHSHVYWYRQLPEEGLKFMVYLQKENIIDESGMPKERFSAEFPKEGPSILRIQQVVRGDSAAYFCASSPPDGGASGYTFGSGTRLTVV.